This T cell receptor (beta chain) was identified in a study of T cell responses to AZD1222 COVID-19 vaccine. About the study: The study pooled second doses at about 4 or about 12 weeks.

Some clones are missing from TCRdb's copy, which holds only in-frame ones; the method was immunoSEQ multiplex PCR. The sample has 40,000 to 55,000 clones, roughly 80% seen once. There are 12 residues in the CDR3. With 6 bases removed from V and 7 bases from J, the gap between germline ends came to 10 bases. CDR1 KGHSH and CDR2 LQKENI come from the germline V gene. V gene TRBV18 combines with J gene TRBJ1-5; D remains unclear. The sequence was collected from an adult in good health. The source was peripheral blood, collected on day 0 of AZD1222 vaccination. The CDR3 region is CASSPGVQPQHF. The CDR3 nucleotides are TGTGCCAGCTCCCCTGGGGTACAGCCCCAGCATTTT.